This T cell receptor (beta chain) comes out of a study of control samples from healthy donors and cancer patients (dated by TCRdb to 2018 to 2020). The trim is 3 bases for V and 4 bases for J, with a gap of 9 bases between the germline ends. CDR1 SNHLY and CDR2 FYNNEI are derived from the germline V gene. Its CDR3 holds 14 amino acids, cysteine through phenylalanine. The sequence is cut down to CDR3 DNA, 42 bases in frame from base 1. This clone was counted once. The target of this receptor is not known. The input lacks base qualities; no much larger clone sits a single base away. Library preparation employed the immunoSEQ multiplex PCR assay. TCRdb took this table from immuneACCESS and kept in-frame rearrangements with V and J called. Such tables lack part of the clones; where checked against another copy, unresolved V genes explain under half of the gap, and the rest is unexplained. In all, the sample holds some 220,000 clones, and roughly 94% of those were seen once. Clones ranked in the top ten supply roughly 1.6% of the sample.

Sequencing was carried out using blood. The source is a man in his fifties or sixties in good health. The chain is encoded by TRBV2 joined to TRBJ2-2; TRBD1 is perhaps the D gene, given 6 matching bases. CDR3 region: CASSEDRSTGELFF. The sequenced DNA: TGTGCCAGCAGTGAGGACAGAAGCACCGGGGAGCTGTTTTTT.